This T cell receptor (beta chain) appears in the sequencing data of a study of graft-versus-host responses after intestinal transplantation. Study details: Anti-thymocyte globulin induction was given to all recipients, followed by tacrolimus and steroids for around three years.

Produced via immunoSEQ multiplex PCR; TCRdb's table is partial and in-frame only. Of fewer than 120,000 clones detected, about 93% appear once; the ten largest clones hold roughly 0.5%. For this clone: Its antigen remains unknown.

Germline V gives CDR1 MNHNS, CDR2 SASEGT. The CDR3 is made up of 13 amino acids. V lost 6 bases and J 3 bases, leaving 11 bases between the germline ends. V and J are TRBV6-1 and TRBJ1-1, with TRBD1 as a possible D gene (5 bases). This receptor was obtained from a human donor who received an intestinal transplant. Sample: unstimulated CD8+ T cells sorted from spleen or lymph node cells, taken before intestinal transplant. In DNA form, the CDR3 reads TGTGCCAGCAGGGACATCCTTGACACTGAAGCTTTCTTT. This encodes CASRDILDTEAFF.